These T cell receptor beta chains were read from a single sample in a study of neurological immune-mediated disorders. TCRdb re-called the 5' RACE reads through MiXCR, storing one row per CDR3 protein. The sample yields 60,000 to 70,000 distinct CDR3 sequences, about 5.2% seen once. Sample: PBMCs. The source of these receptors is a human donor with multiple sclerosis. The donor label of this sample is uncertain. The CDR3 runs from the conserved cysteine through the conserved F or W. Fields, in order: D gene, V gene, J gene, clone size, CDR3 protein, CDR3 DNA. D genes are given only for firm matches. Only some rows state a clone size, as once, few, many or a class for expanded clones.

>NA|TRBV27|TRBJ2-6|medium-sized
CASSFYGNSGANVLTF
TGTGCCAGCAGTTTTTACGGGAACTCTGGGGCCAACGTCCTGACTTTC
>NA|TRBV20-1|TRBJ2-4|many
CSASPLSQGGNIQYF
TGCAGTGCTAGCCCCCTGTCCCAGGGGGGAAACATTCAGTACTTC
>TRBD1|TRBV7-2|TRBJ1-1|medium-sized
CASSRQGRTEAFF
TGTGCCAGCAGCCGACAGGGTCGGACTGAAGCTTTCTTT
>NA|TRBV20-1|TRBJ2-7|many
CSANVPGHSYEQYF
TGCAGTGCTAACGTGCCGGGCCATTCCTACGAGCAGTACTTC
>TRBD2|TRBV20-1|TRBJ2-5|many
CSARPSGGARETQYF
TGCAGTGCTAGGCCCAGCGGGGGGGCGCGTGAGACCCAGTACTTC
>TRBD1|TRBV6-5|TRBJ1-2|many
CASRRPGTANYGYTF
TGTGCCAGCAGGCGCCCCGGGACAGCTAACTATGGCTACACCTTC
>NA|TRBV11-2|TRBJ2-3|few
CASSDIRGWGDTQYF
TGTGCCAGCAGCGATATAAGGGGGTGGGGGGATACGCAGTATTTT
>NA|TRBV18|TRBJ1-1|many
CASSPREVMNTEAFF
TGTGCCAGCTCACCACGCGAGGTGATGAACACTGAAGCTTTCTTT
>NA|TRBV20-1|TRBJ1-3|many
CSALRGAASGNTIYF
TGCAGTGCCCTTAGAGGGGCAGCCTCTGGAAACACCATATATTTT
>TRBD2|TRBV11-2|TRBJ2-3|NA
CASSFGLAGASPDTQYF
TGTGCCAGCAGCTTCGGACTAGCGGGGGCCTCTCCAGATACGCAGTATTTT
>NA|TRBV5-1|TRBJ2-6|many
CASSPLGANVLTF
TGCGCCAGCAGCCCGCTAGGGGCCAACGTCCTGACTTTC
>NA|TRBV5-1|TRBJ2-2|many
CASSPPYGWDGELFF
TGCGCCAGCAGCCCGCCTTATGGGTGGGACGGGGAGCTGTTTTTT